One sample yielded the 14 T cell receptor beta chains listed below, sequenced in a study of shared clonotypes between healthy human individuals. Only in-frame clones appear in the TCRdb table, and some are missing; sequencing was by immunoSEQ multiplex PCR. Of some 980,000 clones listed, 76% are singletons. Sequencing was performed on memory CD4+ T cells sorted from blood. The subset: CD45RA-negative fraction. The source of these receptors is a man between 18 and 29 years old in good health.

The chain recombines TRBV27 with TRBJ1-4; D not resolved. The V and J ends lost 5 bases and 0 bases respectively, with 4 bases between them. Germline values: CDR1 MNHEY, CDR2 SMNVEV (reference sequence). The CDR3 is 13 amino acids. The CDR3 DNA follows: TGTGCCAGCAGTCCCGCAACTAATGAAAAACTGTTTTTT. Translation: CASSPATNEKLFF.

The genes are TRBV9 and TRBJ2-3, with 8 bases matching TRBD2. Germline CDR1 reads SGDLS; CDR2 reads YYNGEE. The CDR3 runs to 14 residues. Trimming took 5 bases from V and 2 from J; bases not matched to a gene: 4. The CDR3 DNA is TGTGCCAGCAGTCGGGGGGGATACACAGATACGCAGTATTTT. Amino acids: CASSRGGYTDTQYF.

This clone came up once. This rearrangement joins TRBV19 to TRBJ2-7; a weak D match, TRBD2 (6 bases). Germline loops: CDR1 LNHDA, CDR2 SQIVND (reference sequence). CDR3 length equals 13 residues. With 5 bases removed from V and 5 bases from J, the gap between germline ends came to 13 bases. CDR3 DNA sequence: TGTGCCAGTAGTCCGGGGGACCAGAACGAGCAGTACTTC. Translating it yields CASSPGDQNEQYF.

This clone occurred once. The CDR3 DNA follows: TGTGCCAGCAGTTCCAGCGGGAGAGGGAAGACCCAGTACTTC. This codes for CASSSSGRGKTQYF. This rearrangement joins TRBV6-5 to TRBJ2-5; 8 nucleotides align to TRBD2. J gave up 6 bases and V 4 bases, and 7 bases lay outside the gene matches. The CDR3 contains 14 residues. Germline V gene sequence: CDR1 MNHEY, CDR2 SVGAGI.

Only a few counts were recorded for this clone. V is TRBV2 and J is TRBJ1-1; D is unresolved. CDR3 size: 13 residues. Per the germline V gene, CDR1 is SNHLY and CDR2 is FYNNEI. Trimming removed 5 bases at V and 12 bases at J, with 19 bases between. CDR3 residues: CASSPWTHPEPFF. CDR3 sequence (DNA): TGTGCCAGCAGTCCCTGGACCCACCCGGAGCCTTTCTTT.

The chain uses TRBV9 and TRBJ1-2, with 10 nucleotides matching TRBD1. Germline CDR1 SGDLS, CDR2 YYNGEE. This CDR3 has 17 residues. J was trimmed by 0 bases and V by 3 bases; bases with no gene match: 8. The CDR3 DNA reads TGTGCCAGCAGCGGCGGGACAGGGGTAACAACTAACTATGGCTACACCTTC. As protein: CASSGGTGVTTNYGYTF. The full variable domain, with the rest looked up from reference TRBV9 and TRBJ1-2, is DSGVTQTPKHLITATGQRVTLRCSPRSGDLSVYWYQQSLDQGLQFLIQYYNGEERAKGNILERFSAQQFPDLHSELNLSSLELGDSALYFCASSGGTGVTTNYGYTFGSGTRLTVV.

This chain uses TRBV28 with TRBJ2-1; 10 bases map to TRBD2. Germline loops: CDR1 MDHEN, CDR2 SYDVKM. This CDR3 region has 14 residues. After removal of 3 bases from V and 7 bases from J, the junction contained 3 bases not matched to a gene. CDR3 protein: CASSFSSGRNEQFF. The CDR3 coding sequence is TGTGCCAGCAGTTTTTCTAGCGGGAGAAATGAGCAGTTCTTC. The full variable domain, with the rest looked up from reference TRBV28 and TRBJ2-1, is DVKVTQSSRYLVKRTGEKVFLECVQDMDHENMFWYRQDPGLGLRLIYFSYDVKMKEKGDIPEGYSVSREKKERFSLILESASTNQTSMYLCASSFSSGRNEQFFGPGTRLTVL.

The chain couples TRBV7-2 to TRBJ1-1; TRBD1 is a possible D gene (5 bases). V dropped 4 bases and J dropped 6 bases, with 12 bases sitting between them. The CDR3 spans 13 residues. Germline CDR1 and CDR2: SGHTA and FQGNSA. The chain's CDR3 is CASSYGGRAEAFF. In DNA form, the CDR3 reads TGTGCCAGCAGCTACGGGGGACGCGCTGAAGCTTTCTTT.

V usage is TRBV7-9 and J usage is TRBJ2-1, with 11 bases fitting TRBD2. Losses at the gene ends were 7 bases for V and 9 bases for J; bases not matched to a gene: 11. The germline gives CDR1 SEHNR, CDR2 FQNEAQ (reference sequence). CDR3 length: 15 residues. CDR3 bases: TGTGCCAGCATCGATAGCGGGAGGGCATCGGGTGAGCAGTTCTTC. Its protein product is CASIDSGRASGEQFF.

This rearrangement joins TRBV9 to TRBJ2-3, with 11 bases matching TRBD2. The CDR3 contains 18 residues. Germline CDR1 SGDLS, CDR2 YYNGEE. V trimming: 2 bases; J trimming: 6 bases; junction bases outside the gene matches: 14. In DNA form, the CDR3 reads TGTGCCAGCAGCGTGATGACTAGCGGGACACTTAAGGTCGATACGCAGTATTTT. Encoded protein: CASSVMTSGTLKVDTQYF.

This clone was seen more than once but under ten times. V gene TRBV5-6 combines with J gene TRBJ2-6; D remains unclear. CDR1 and CDR2 from the germline V gene are SGHDT and YYEEEE. The germline V and J ends were trimmed by 3 bases and 4 bases, with 14 bases remaining between them. The length of the CDR3 is 16 residues. The CDR3 DNA sequence: TGTGCCAGCAGCTGGGGTAGCCCTCGGGGGGCCAACGTCCTGACTTTC. This encodes CASSWGSPRGANVLTF. Variable domain in full (rest from reference TRBV5-6 and TRBJ2-6): DAGVTQSPTHLIKTRGQQVTLRCSPKSGHDTVSWYQQALGQGPQFIFQYYEEEERQRGNFPDRFSGHQFPNYSSELNVNALLLGDSALYLCASSWGSPRGANVLTFGAGSRLTVL.

This rearrangement joins TRBV2 to TRBJ1-6; 9 nucleotides align to TRBD1. Germline V gene lookup returns CDR1 SNHLY and CDR2 FYNNEI. The trim removed 6 bases at V and 5 bases at J, leaving 5 bases unmatched. The CDR3 is 15 amino acids. The CDR3 nucleotides read TGTGCCAGCAGCGGACAGGGGATGAATAATTCACCCCTCCACTTT. This encodes CASSGQGMNNSPLHF.

The chain carries TRBV6-5 and TRBJ2-1, with 11 bases identical to TRBD2. V was clipped by 9 bases and J by 6 bases; unmatched bases: 10. This CDR3 has 15 amino acids. Looked up from germline, CDR1 is MNHEY and CDR2 is SVGAGI. Here the CDR3 reads CARRPRLAGGNEQFF. Written as DNA, the CDR3 is TGTGCCAGACGACCTAGGCTAGCGGGGGGCAATGAGCAGTTCTTC.

The table lists this clone with a few counts. The chain couples TRBV25-1 to TRBJ1-5; no reliable D call. CDR1 and CDR2 from the germline V gene are MGHDK and SYGVNS. V lost 4 bases and J lost 4, with 5 bases in between. The CDR3 has 12 amino acids. The CDR3, as DNA: TGTGCCAGCAGTGTTTCTAATCAGCCCCAGCATTTT. Translating it yields CASSVSNQPQHF.